The 25 T cell receptor beta chains below all came from one sample that was sequenced in a study of T cell clonality in common variable immunodeficiency. Whole-study results and caveats: In common variable immunodeficiency, TCR beta chains reportedly carried fewer deletions and N-nucleotide insertions.

Assay used: immunoSEQ multiplex PCR; TCRdb lists only in-frame clones, some missing. The counts give 5,700 or so clones, none of them seen only once; approximately 15% is held by the top ten. Their recognized antigens are unknown. Specimen: peripheral blood mononuclear cells. The receptors shown here come from a human donor with common variable immunodeficiency.

This clone was seen repeatedly, ten times or more. The read ends 3 residues shy of where the CDR3 ends; the end is completed using the germline J gene. The sample contains more than one DNA sequence encoding this CDR3. The chain employs TRBV5-5 and TRBJ1-5; TRBD1 is a possible D gene (5 bases). This CDR3 is built from 15 residues. Germline CDR1 and CDR2: SGHKS and YYEKEE (reference sequence). Trimming pared 0 bases from V and 5 bases from J, leaving 12 bases between. The sequenced CDR3 bases are TGTGCCAGCAGCTTGGAAACAGGTCCGTATCAGCCC. It encodes CASSLETGPYQP. The CDR3 reads in full as CASSLETGPYQPQHF.

Points on this clone: The read terminates 3 residues before the CDR3 end, so the remaining end is supplied by the germline J gene. The chain is built from TRBV20-1 and TRBJ2-1; 13 nucleotides match TRBD2. CDR3 length: 16 residues. Germline V gene lookup returns CDR1 DFQATT and CDR2 SNEGSKA (reference sequence). V gave up 0 bases and J gave up 8 bases; unmatched junction bases: 7. CDR3 bases read: TGCAGTGCTAGAGATGTGAGGACTAGCGGGAGAGATGAG. Protein sequence: CSARDVRTSGRDE. The entire CDR3 protein reads CSARDVRTSGRDEQFF.

This clone was observed a few times. The CDR3 is cut off 3 residues early in the read; its end comes from the germline J gene. This chain joins TRBV6-2 or TRBV6-3 and TRBJ2-7; a weak D match, TRBD2 (7 bases). Per the germline V gene, CDR1 is MNHEY and CDR2 is SVGEGT. This CDR3 comprises 13 residues. Trimming cost V 5 bases and J 4 bases, with 12 bases left between them. The sequenced CDR3 bases are TGTGCCAGCAGTACGGGGGGCCGGTACGAG. It encodes CASSTGGRYE. The whole CDR3 sequence reads CASSTGGRYEQYF.

This clone was detected ten times or more. The read ends 3 residues early relative to the CDR3; the germline J gene fills the gap. Other nucleotide sequences from this sample produce the same CDR3. The V call is TRBV5-1, the J call TRBJ2-7, with TRBD2 matching 7 bases. Germline lookup yields CDR1 SGHRS and CDR2 YFSETQ. Unmatched junction bases numbered 3, after V lost 6 bases and J lost 0 bases. This CDR3 contains 13 residues. Partial CDR3 DNA: TGCGCCAGCAAGCCTAGCGGCTCCTACGAG. Protein product: CASKPSGSYE. The whole CDR3 region reads CASKPSGSYEQYF.

This clone was seen at least ten times. The CDR3 is cut off 3 residues early in the read; its end comes from the germline J gene. This chain connects TRBV5-1 to TRBJ1-2; D is possibly TRBD1 (6 bases). Per germline, CDR1 SGHRS and CDR2 YFSETQ. The CDR3 contains 13 residues. V lost 3 bases, J lost 7 bases, and 13 bases lay in between. CDR3 DNA (partial): TGCGCCAGCAGCTCAGGGGCCCTTGGTGGC. As protein: CASSSGALGG. The whole CDR3 sequence is CASSSGALGGYTF.

Only a few counts were recorded for this clone. The missing CDR3 end, 3 residues past where the read stops, is filled in from the germline J gene. The gene calls are TRBV11-2 and TRBJ2-7; D call uncertain. CDR3 length: 12 amino acids. Germline CDR1 and CDR2: SGHAT and FQNNGV. The V and J ends lost 2 bases and 6 bases respectively, with 8 bases between them. The CDR3 bases that were read are TGTGCCAGCAGCTTAATCGCCGGCGAG. It is translated as CASSLIAGE. The whole CDR3 region reads CASSLIAGEQYF. The full variable domain, rest sourced from reference TRBV11-2 and TRBJ2-7, is EAGVAQSPRYKIIEKRQSVAFWCNPISGHATLYWYQQILGQGPKLLIQFQNNGVVDDSQLPKDRFSAERLKGVDSTLKIQPAKLEDSAVYLCASSLIAGEQYFGPGTRLTVT.

In regard to this clone: The sequenced fragment ends 3 residues before the CDR3 boundary, so the rest is inferred from the germline J gene. V usage is TRBV19 and J usage is TRBJ2-5; 13 bases align to TRBD2. The V segment lost 10 bases and the J segment 5 bases; nucleotides outside the gene matches: 7. The CDR3 sequence is 14 residues long. CDR1 and CDR2 from the germline V gene are LNHDA and SQIVND (reference sequence). The CDR3 here is CATRLAGGRETQYF. The DNA read from the CDR3 is TGTGCCACCAGACTAGCGGGGGGTCGGGAGACC.

This clone was recorded at least ten times. The missing CDR3 end, 3 residues past where the read stops, is filled in from the germline J gene. The chain has TRBV7-9 and TRBJ2-3, with D possibly matching TRBD2 (6 bases). The length of the CDR3 is 14 residues. V was pared by 0 bases and J by 5 bases, with 9 bases between. Per the germline V gene, CDR1 is SEHNR and CDR2 is FQNEAQ (reference sequence). The CDR3: CASSLAQGGDTQYF. The sequenced CDR3 bases are TGTGCCAGCAGCTTAGCGCAGGGAGGAGATACG. Full variable domain (remainder filled in from reference TRBV7-9 and TRBJ2-3): DTGVSQNPRHKITKRGQNVTFRCDPISEHNRLYWYRQTLGQGPEFLTYFQNEAQLEKSRLLSDRFSAERPKGSFSTLEIQRTEQGDSAMYLCASSLAQGGDTQYFGPGTRLTVL.

As to this clone: Coverage ceases 3 residues before the CDR3 finishes, and the germline J gene fills in the end. This sequence joins TRBV7-8 and TRBJ1-5; TRBD1 matches 8 bases. The CDR3 has 15 residues. With 5 bases clipped from V and 0 bases from J, the junction kept 3 bases outside the gene matches. The germline V gene encodes CDR1 SGHVS and CDR2 FQNEAQ. The sequenced CDR3 bases are TGTGCCAGCAGCCGGGACAGGATTAGCAATCAGCCC. Translating it yields CASSRDRISNQP. The entire CDR3 protein reads CASSRDRISNQPQHF.

By share, this clone counts as medium-sized. The read terminates 3 residues before the CDR3 end, so the remaining end is supplied by the germline J gene. The chain joins TRBV5-4 to TRBJ2-7; no definite D call. The germline CDR1 and CDR2 sequences are SGHNT and YYREEE (reference sequence). The germline V and J ends were trimmed by 2 bases and 6 bases, with 9 bases remaining between them. This CDR3 spans 12 amino acids. The covered CDR3 bases are TGTGCCAGCAGCTTCCGGTCGGGCGAG. Translating gives CASSFRSGE. The full CDR3 sequence reads CASSFRSGEQYF.

This clone was seen a few times. The read finishes 3 residues shy of the CDR3 end, and the germline J gene is used to complete it. The V gene is TRBV18, the J gene TRBJ1-2; the match to TRBD1 covers 7 bases. Germline values: CDR1 KGHSH, CDR2 LQKENI. With 6 bases clipped from V and 7 bases from J, the junction kept 8 bases outside the gene matches. The CDR3 loop spans 13 amino acids. This CDR3 reads CASSRQGRIGYTF. CDR3 bases read: TGTGCCAGCTCGCGACAGGGCCGAATTGGC.

To note about this clone: The DNA ends 3 residues before the CDR3 does, and the rest of the CDR3 is filled in from the germline J gene. This chain joins TRBV19 and TRBJ2-1; the match to TRBD2 covers 7 bases. The CDR3 has 15 amino acids. The V and J ends lost 3 bases and 5 bases, in that order; junction bases with no gene match: 7. CDR1 is LNHDA and CDR2 is SQIVND in the germline V gene (reference sequence). The DNA read from the CDR3 is TGTGCCAGTAGTATTCGAGGGACTACCGACAATGAG. This encodes CASSIRGTTDNE. The complete CDR3 sequence is CASSIRGTTDNEQFF.

On this clone itself: The read finishes 3 residues shy of the CDR3 end, and the germline J gene is used to complete it. V and J are TRBV7-8 and TRBJ1-2; the D is unclear. Trimming pared 4 bases from V and 3 bases from J, leaving 9 bases between. The CDR3 has 13 residues. CDR1 SGHVS and CDR2 FQNEAQ come from the germline V gene. CDR3 DNA, as far as it was read: TGTGCCAGCAGCTCCCAAAGCTACTATGGC. Translation: CASSSQSYYG. The CDR3 reads in full as CASSSQSYYGYTF. Variable domain in full (rest from reference TRBV7-8 and TRBJ1-2): GAGVSQSPRYKVAKRGQDVALRCDPISGHVSLFWYQQALGQGPEFLTYFQNEAQLDKSGLPSDRFFAERPEGSVSTLKIQRTQQEDSAVYLCASSSQSYYGYTFGSGTRLTVV.

As concerns this clone: The read stops 3 residues short of the end of the CDR3; the missing end is completed from the germline J gene. The chain has TRBV2 and TRBJ2-1; D gene ambiguous. This CDR3 comprises 14 residues. Germline CDR1 SNHLY, CDR2 FYNNEI. V dropped 3 bases and J dropped 9 bases, with 15 bases sitting between them. Partial CDR3 DNA: TGTGCCAGCAGTGAGACCCAAGCGCGCCTTGAG. Amino acid sequence: CASSETQARLE. The whole CDR3 protein reads CASSETQARLEQFF.

This clone was counted many times. The read halts 3 residues ahead of the CDR3 end, with the missing end drawn from the germline J gene. This chain uses TRBV19 with TRBJ2-2; no clear D. This CDR3 spans 12 amino acids. V dropped 5 bases and J dropped 3 bases, with 4 bases sitting between them. The germline V gene encodes CDR1 LNHDA and CDR2 SQIVND (reference sequence). CDR3 protein: CASSLHTGELFF. CDR3 DNA, as far as it was read: TGTGCCAGTAGTCTCCACACCGGGGAG.

Comments on this clone: The CDR3 end is not reached by the read, which stops 3 residues before it; the germline J gene fills it in. The chain recombines TRBV7-9 with TRBJ2-7, with D tentatively TRBD1 or TRBD2 (5 bases each). The V end lost 5 bases, the J end lost 5 bases, and 13 bases lay between the germline ends. Germline CDR1 and CDR2: SEHNR and FQNEAQ (reference sequence). The CDR3 has 13 residues. Incomplete CDR3 DNA: TGTGCCAGCAGCCTAAGAGGGGCCCACGAG. Protein product: CASSLRGAHE. The CDR3 as a whole reads CASSLRGAHEQYF.

A few counts support this clone. The read falls 3 residues short of the CDR3 end, and the missing part is taken from the germline J gene. The chain carries TRBV19 and TRBJ1-5; no firm D call. The CDR3 extends over 14 amino acids. The germline V gene encodes CDR1 LNHDA and CDR2 SQIVND (reference sequence). V was pared by 7 bases and J by 4 bases, with 14 bases between. The CDR3 protein is CASTPAGGNQPQHF. The covered CDR3 bases are TGTGCCAGTACCCCCGCGGGCGGAAATCAGCCC.

This clone was seen repeatedly, ten times or more. The read ends 3 residues early relative to the CDR3; the germline J gene fills the gap. V and J are TRBV20-1 and TRBJ2-2, with D tentatively TRBD1 (6 bases). Germline CDR1 is DFQATT and CDR2 is SNEGSKA (reference sequence). V was trimmed by 5 bases and J by 6 bases, leaving 16 bases between them. The CDR3 spans 14 residues. CDR3 protein: CSAPLLNRAGELFF. The DNA read from the CDR3 is TGCAGTGCTCCCCTCTTAAACAGGGCCGGGGAG.

This clone appeared many times. At one end the junction does not follow the germline gene, possibly because of a read error. The read gets to within 3 residues of the CDR3 end, and the germline J gene fills in the rest. The chain uses TRBV4-2 and TRBJ1-6; 8 positions match TRBD1. Germline assignment: CDR1 LGHNA and CDR2 YNFKEQ. This CDR3 contains 14 residues. CDR3 DNA, as far as it was read: TGCGCCAGCAGCCCGCGACAGGGGAATTCACCC. Amino acid sequence: CASSPRQGNSP. The full CDR3 protein reads CASSPRQGNSPLHF.

This clone appeared a few times. The chain's CDR3 is CASSPRPSGGARNEQFF. Partial CDR3 DNA: TGTGCCAGTAGTCCCCGCCCTAGCGGGGGGGCCCGAAATGAG. J is TRBJ2-1 and V is TRBV19; 12 positions match TRBD2. The CDR3 end lies 3 residues beyond the end of the read and is filled in from the germline J gene. The ends lost 5 bases at V and 7 bases at J; junction bases unmatched: 12. The CDR3 has 17 residues. Germline CDR1 is LNHDA and CDR2 is SQIVND (reference sequence). Supplemented by reference TRBV19 and TRBJ2-1, the full variable domain reads DGGITQSPKYLFRKEGQNVTLSCEQNLNHDAMYWYRQDPGQGLRLIYYSQIVNDFQKGDIAEGYSVSREKKESFPLTVTSAQKNPTAFYLCASSPRPSGGARNEQFFGPGTRLTVL.

This clone appeared many times. This CDR3 is CASSYLGLEETQYF. The CDR3 DNA, read in part, is TGTGCCAGCAGTTACCTGGGACTCGAGGAGACC. The V call is TRBV6-2 or TRBV6-3, the J call TRBJ2-5; a possible D gene is TRBD2 (6 bases). The CDR3 end falls 3 residues outside the read, so it is completed with the germline J gene. This CDR3 comprises 14 residues. V lost 2 bases and J lost 5, with 12 bases in between. In germline, CDR1 is MNHEY, CDR2 SVGEGT.

This clone was counted many times. The read ends 3 residues before the CDR3 terminus; that terminus is restored from the germline J gene. The V and J genes are TRBV18 and TRBJ2-1; 7 bases map to TRBD1. V shed 5 bases, J shed 8 bases, and the junction held 12 bases outside the gene matches. The CDR3 has 15 amino acids. CDR1 and CDR2 from the germline V gene are KGHSH and LQKENI. The DNA read from the CDR3 is TGTGCCAGCTCATCCAGGACAGGAGTCGGTGATGAG. Amino acid sequence: CASSSRTGVGDE. The CDR3 as a whole reads CASSSRTGVGDEQFF. Full variable domain (rest looked up from reference TRBV18 and TRBJ2-1): NAGVMQNPRHLVRRRGQEARLRCSPMKGHSHVYWYRQLPEEGLKFMVYLQKENIIDESGMPKERFSAEFPKEGPSILRIQQVVRGDSAAYFCASSSRTGVGDEQFFGPGTRLTVL.

Notes on this clone: From the germline J gene comes the end of the CDR3, since the read stops 3 residues before it. The V call is TRBV19, the J call TRBJ2-2; possibly TRBD1 for D (5 bases). This CDR3 has 13 residues. The V gene lost 5 bases and the J gene lost 6 bases, with 10 bases spanning the gap. Germline lookup yields CDR1 LNHDA and CDR2 SQIVND (reference sequence). CDR3 DNA (partial): TGTGCCAGTAGTGAACGACAGCCCGGGGAG. Encoded protein: CASSERQPGE. The entire CDR3 is CASSERQPGELFF.

This clone turned up a few times. Read sequence stops 3 residues before the CDR3 end, and the germline J gene provides the missing end. The rearrangement joins TRBV19 to TRBJ2-3; 8 bases align to TRBD2. The junction had 7 bases not matched to a gene; V was cut back by 2 bases and J by 3 bases. This CDR3 is built from 16 residues. CDR1 is LNHDA and CDR2 is SQIVND in the germline V gene (reference sequence). CDR3 loop: CASSIIGGGTTDTQYF. CDR3 bases read: TGTGCCAGTAGTATAATCGGGGGGGGAACAACAGATACG.

A remark on this clone: The CDR3 extends 3 residues past the end of the read, so its final part is completed from the germline J gene. The genes are TRBV7-2 and TRBJ2-7; 8 bases line up with TRBD2. In germline, CDR1 is SGHTA, CDR2 FQGNSA. V lost 5 bases, J lost 5 bases, and 11 bases stayed unmatched. CDR3 length equals 15 residues. The CDR3 DNA, read in part, is TGTGCCAGCAGCAAAAGGGAGCGGGAGTCCCACGAG. Its protein is CASSKRERESHE. In full, the CDR3 reads CASSKRERESHEQYF.